Listed here is a single T cell receptor beta chain. It lacks a known antigen. No base-level quality is on record; no much larger clone is a single base apart. These data belong to a study of shared clonotypes between healthy human individuals (dated by TCRdb to between 2020 and 2021). Study-level background: The cohort included three men and a couple of women between 18 and 49 years of age. Per donor, three plates each were used for CD4 naive and CD4 memory, two for CD8 naive, and one for CD8 memory. The study deeply sequenced blood TCR repertoires of about five healthy adults to estimate repertoire size and the extent of clonotype sharing between individuals. Libraries were prepared and TCR repertoires were sequenced by different laboratories using diverse techniques, in order to increase sequencing depth and limit assay-specific biases. Leukapheresis yielded between about 0.85 and 10 billion PBMCs per donor. Overall study results and their limits: Sampling was restricted to blood, and TCR repertoires in tissue are likely to differ from TCR repertoires in blood. Compared with non-shared clonotypes, the clonotypes found in all four sorted-subset donors had higher generation probabilities. Because the study included a small number of donors, the genetic and exposure-history diversity represented was limited. Across a handful of donors, roughly 5% of naive CD4, roughly 3.4% of naive CD8, 2.3% of memory CD4, and under 0.45% of memory CD8 clonotypes were shared. Larger estimated clonotype richness was generally found for naive subsets than for memory subsets. Rarefaction of sorted-subset datasets indicated incomplete sequencing despite the large sequencing depth. Pairwise subsampling led to the expectation that sequencing depth would affect the degree of clonotype sharing among donors.

V is trimmed back by 0 bases and J by 5 bases, and the junction contains 7 bases that no gene match accounts for. Inclusive of the bounding cysteine and phenylalanine, the CDR3 is 15 residues long. Kept here is only the CDR3 DNA, which spans 45 bases and is read in frame from base 1. CDR1 and CDR2, looked up from the germline V gene, are SGDLS and YYNGEE. The donors were healthy, HIV-negative adults with no recently reported acute infections or vaccinations. Every donor was a Caucasian adult residing in Nashville, Tennessee, USA. CD4+ T cells were enriched by magnetic negative selection, after which naive cells were positively selected on CD45RA and the negative fraction was taken as the memory subset. Blood was collected by leukapheresis, and PBMCs were isolated by Ficoll-Histopaque density gradient centrifugation and then cryopreserved in liquid nitrogen vapor phase. Analytical flow cytometry was used to check the purity and quantity of each magnetically sorted T cell population. Each sorted fraction had its genomic DNA isolated and then quantified by UV absorbance on a Nanodrop 2000c.

TCR CDR3 regions were amplified from genomic DNA by multiplex PCR using the deep immunoSEQ assay. Extracted genomic DNA from each cell subset was spread evenly across all wells of several immunoSEQ 96-well plates, with each plate serving as a replicate. For sorted subsets, roughly 200 ng genomic DNA, equal to tens of thousands of T cell genomes, was loaded into each replicate PCR. The purified libraries were quantified using a Qubit 3.0 fluorometer, sized with a Bioanalyzer 2100, and then quantified again using the KAPA Library Quantification kit. Every immunoSEQ 96-well plate was sequenced on a separate single-read 150-cycle Illumina NextSeq 550 flow cell. Per the original workflow: The immunoSEQ output contained only junctional sequences without quality scores, so filtering could not match that applied to full-length reads. Sequences were annotated with PyIR, a Python wrapper for IgBLAST v1.9, using IMGT germline references to assign V/J genes and CDR3. Reads were removed for weak V/J assignments (E-value above 1e-6), missing CDR3, stop codons, out-of-frame junctions, or ambiguous translated residues. V3J clonotypes were defined as sequences sharing an identical inferred V gene, J gene, and CDR3 amino acid sequence. Percentage overlap between repertoires was calculated by dividing the number of shared unique clonotypes by the size of the smaller repertoire. Repertoire richness was assessed with RTK rarefaction, the Chao1 estimator, and Recon v2.1 estimates of unobserved clonotypes. Generation probabilities were computed with OLGA for all TCRbeta clonotypes obtained by the gDNA method from a handful of donors. In its TCRdb copy, this immuneACCESS table keeps in-frame sequences only and misses some clones. Where compared with another copy, unresolved V genes explain less than half of these, and the others have no known cause. From that table come the V and J calls and clone size; the DNA was used to work out D and trimming. The sample records about 2.3 million clones, 90% to 95% of which are singletons. The ten largest clonotypes hold approximately 0.4% of the sample.

The receptor comes from a man aged 18 to 30 in good health. Some clones in this sample may be carry-over from other donors' samples. The rearrangement combines TRBV9 with TRBJ2-5; the junction holds 7 bases that match TRBD2. The source material was naive CD4+ T cells from PBMCs. The cell subset or site tag for this specimen amounts to: CD45RA+ positively selected. The sequenced DNA is TGTGCCAGCAGCGTAGCCTGGGAGGGTTGGGAGACCCAGTACTTC. The translation is CASSVAWEGWETQYF.